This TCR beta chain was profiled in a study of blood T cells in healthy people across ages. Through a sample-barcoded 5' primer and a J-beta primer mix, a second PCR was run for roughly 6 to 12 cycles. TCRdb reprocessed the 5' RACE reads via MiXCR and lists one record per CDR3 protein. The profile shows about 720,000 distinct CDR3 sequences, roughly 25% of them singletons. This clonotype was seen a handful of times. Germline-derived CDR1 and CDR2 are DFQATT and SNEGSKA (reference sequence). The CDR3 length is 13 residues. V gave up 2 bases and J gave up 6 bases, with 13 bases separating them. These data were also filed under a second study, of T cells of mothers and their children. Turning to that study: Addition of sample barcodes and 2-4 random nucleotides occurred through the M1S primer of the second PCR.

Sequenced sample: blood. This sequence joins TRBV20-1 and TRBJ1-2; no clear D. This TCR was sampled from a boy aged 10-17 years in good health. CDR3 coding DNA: TGCAGTGCTAGAAACGCCCAACGGGATGGCTACACCTTC. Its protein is CSARNAQRDGYTF.